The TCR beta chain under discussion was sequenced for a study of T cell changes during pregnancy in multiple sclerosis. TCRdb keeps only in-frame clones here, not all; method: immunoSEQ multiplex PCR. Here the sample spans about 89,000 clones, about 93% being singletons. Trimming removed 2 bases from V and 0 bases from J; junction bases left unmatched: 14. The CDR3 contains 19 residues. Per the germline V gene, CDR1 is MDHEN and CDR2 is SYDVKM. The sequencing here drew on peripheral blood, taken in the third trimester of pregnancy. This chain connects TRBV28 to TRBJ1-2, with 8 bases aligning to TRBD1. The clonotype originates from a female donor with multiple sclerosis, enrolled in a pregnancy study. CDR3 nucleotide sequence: TGTGCCAGCAGTTTACTTTTACCTTGGGACAGGAACCCTAACTATGGCTACACCTTC. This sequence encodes CASSLLLPWDRNPNYGYTF.